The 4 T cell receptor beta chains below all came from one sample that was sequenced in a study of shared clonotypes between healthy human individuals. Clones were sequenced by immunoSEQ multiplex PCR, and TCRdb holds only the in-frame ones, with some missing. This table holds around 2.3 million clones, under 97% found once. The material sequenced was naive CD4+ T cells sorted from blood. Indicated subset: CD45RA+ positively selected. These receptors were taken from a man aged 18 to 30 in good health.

The CDR3 reads CASSLRDSDFYNEQFF. In DNA form, the CDR3 reads TGTGCCAGCAGCTTACGGGACTCCGACTTTTACAATGAGCAGTTCTTC. The J gene is TRBJ2-1, the V gene TRBV11-2; tentatively, D is TRBD2 (6 bases). The CDR3 is made up of 16 amino acids. Germline V lookup: CDR1 SGHAT, CDR2 FQNNGV. Trimming took off 2 bases at V and 4 bases at J, with 15 bases between the two ends.

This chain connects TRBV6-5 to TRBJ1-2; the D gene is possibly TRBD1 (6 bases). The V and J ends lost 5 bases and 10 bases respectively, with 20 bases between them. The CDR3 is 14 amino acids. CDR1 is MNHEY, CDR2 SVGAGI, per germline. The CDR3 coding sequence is TGTGCCAGCAGTACGCAGGGGTTAGGAGGATTCTACACCTTC. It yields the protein CASSTQGLGGFYTF.

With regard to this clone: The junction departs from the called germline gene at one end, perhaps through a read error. CDR3 coding DNA: TGTACCAGCAGCTTTCAGGGCGGAGAGACCCAGTACTTC. Its protein product is CTSSFQGGETQYF. This chain joins TRBV11-1 and TRBJ2-5; D might be TRBD1 (5 bases). From germline, CDR1 is SGHAT and CDR2 FQDESV (reference sequence). This CDR3 comprises 13 residues.

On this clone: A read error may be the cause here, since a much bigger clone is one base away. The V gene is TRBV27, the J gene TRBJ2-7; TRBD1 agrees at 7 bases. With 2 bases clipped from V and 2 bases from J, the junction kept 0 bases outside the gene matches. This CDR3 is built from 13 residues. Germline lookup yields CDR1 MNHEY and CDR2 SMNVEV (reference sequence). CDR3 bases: TGTGCCAGCAGTTTAGGGACAGCCTACGAGCAGTACTTC. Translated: CASSLGTAYEQYF.